The source of this T cell receptor (beta chain) is a study of CD8 T cells in ankylosing spondylitis. Study-level findings and limits: Characteristic, it appeared, of ankylosing spondylitis blood was a TCR beta motif of about eight highly homologous variants. Past research had described some motif variants in reactive arthritis synovial fluid and blood.

At least ten counts were recorded for this clonotype. Its antigen is still unknown. The V gene's germline CDR1 is MNHEY and CDR2 SVGAGI. V was pared by 4 bases and J by 2 bases, with 7 bases of the junction left unmatched. This CDR3 has 16 residues. TCRdb called the 5' RACE reads again in MiXCR, with one record for every CDR3 protein. This sample has approximately 39,000 distinct CDR3 sequences, with roughly 13% found just once. The rearrangement uses TRBV6-5 and TRBJ1-4; 7 bases are shared with TRBD1. This receptor was identified in a male donor with ankylosing spondylitis. The specimen was synovial fluid, either unsorted or a sorted T cell fraction (not recorded which). The CDR3 region is CASSSKSGGTNEKLFF. The DNA of the CDR3 is TGTGCCAGCAGTTCTAAATCAGGGGGGACTAATGAAAAACTGTTTTTT.